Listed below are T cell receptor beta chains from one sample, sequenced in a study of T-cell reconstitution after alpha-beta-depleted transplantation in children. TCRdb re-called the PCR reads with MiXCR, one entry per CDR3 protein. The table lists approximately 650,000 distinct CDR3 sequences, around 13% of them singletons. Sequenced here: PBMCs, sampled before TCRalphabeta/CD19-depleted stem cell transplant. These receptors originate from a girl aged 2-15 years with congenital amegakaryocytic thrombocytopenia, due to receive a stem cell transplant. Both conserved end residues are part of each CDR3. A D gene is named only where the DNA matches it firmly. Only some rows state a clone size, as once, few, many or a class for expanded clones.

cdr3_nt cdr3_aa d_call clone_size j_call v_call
TGCGCCAGCCAGGATGGAAACACCATATATTTT CASQDGNTIYF . few TRBJ1-3 TRBV5-1
TGCAGTGCTAGAGGAGAATCTACGCAGTATTTT CSARGESTQYF . many TRBJ2-3 TRBV20-1
TGCGCCAGCAGCTTGGGCGGTGGAGGGATCGCCTACAATGAGCAGTTCTTC CASSLGGGGIAYNEQFF . many TRBJ2-1 TRBV5-1
TGTGCCAGCAGTGGTGATATTCGACAGGGACAGTACTTC CASSGDIRQGQYF TRBD1 few TRBJ2-7 TRBV2
TGCGCCAGCAGCTCTGGACTAGCGGGAGTTTTCGAGCAGTACTTC CASSSGLAGVFEQYF TRBD2 many TRBJ2-7 TRBV5-1
TGCAGTGCTACACCTCCCGGGGGAGACCGACATGGCTACACCTTC CSATPPGGDRHGYTF . many TRBJ1-2 TRBV20-1
TGTGCCAGCAGCGCCCCAGGGGGTCCCTCTGGAAACACCATATATTTT CASSAPGGPSGNTIYF TRBD1 many TRBJ1-3 TRBV12-3/TRBV12-4
TGTGCCAGCAGTACCCACAGGGGGCAGGGTTCACCCCTCCACTTT CASSTHRGQGSPLHF TRBD1 many TRBJ1-6 TRBV12-3/TRBV12-4
TGCAGCGTTGACCCTCCGGAGGGCCTCGAGATGTCGTATGAGCAGTTCTTC CSVDPPEGLEMSYEQFF . . TRBJ2-1 TRBV29-1
TGTGCCAGCAGCAAAAGTCCCCCCGGACAGGTGAGCTCCTACAATGAGCAGTTCTTC CASSKSPPGQVSSYNEQFF . many TRBJ2-1 TRBV21-1
TGCGCCAGCAGGGGGACTAGCGGAAGAAACAATGAGCAGTTCTTC CASRGTSGRNNEQFF TRBD2 many TRBJ2-1 TRBV5-1
TGTGCCAGCAGCCCGGGGCTTGGGGAGGAGACCCAGTACTTC CASSPGLGEETQYF . many TRBJ2-5 TRBV5-6
TGTGCCAGCAGACCTCACGGGACAGTTCTCAATGAGCAGTTCTTC CASRPHGTVLNEQFF TRBD1 . TRBJ2-1 TRBV2
TGTGCCAGCAGCTTAGATTCCGGGTTCGCCGGGGAGCTGTTTTTT CASSLDSGFAGELFF . many TRBJ2-2 TRBV7-6
TGCACCGGTGCGGGTATAGCGGGAGGAAGTGGAGGCTCCTACAATGAGCAGTTCTTC CTGAGIAGGSGGSYNEQFF TRBD2 . TRBJ2-1 TRBV29-1
TGCGCCAGCGCGGGAGGAAACACCGGGGAGCTGTTTTTT CASAGGNTGELFF TRBD2 few TRBJ2-2 TRBV5-1
TGCGCCAGCAGCAGCCCCTCAAACCAAGAGACCCAGTACTTC CASSSPSNQETQYF . many TRBJ2-5 TRBV5-1
TGTGCCAGCAGCGCACAGGGGTTCCCCCAAAACATTCAGTACTTC CASSAQGFPQNIQYF TRBD1 . TRBJ2-4 TRBV14
TGTGCCATTCGAGGCGGGAGCAGCGGGGAGCTGTTTTTT CAIRGGSSGELFF TRBD2 many TRBJ2-2 TRBV24-1
TGCAGCGTTGAAGATTGGGAGGAGACCCAGTACTTC CSVEDWEETQYF . many TRBJ2-5 TRBV29-1
TGCGCCAGCAGCTTGGAACTAGCGGAATTCTCCTACGAGCAGTACTTC CASSLELAEFSYEQYF TRBD2 many TRBJ2-7 TRBV5-1
TGTGCCAGCAGCCACACGGGATATGGCACAGATACGCAGTATTTT CASSHTGYGTDTQYF . many TRBJ2-3 TRBV7-6
TGTGCCAGTAGTATGGTGAACACTGAAGCTTTCTTT CASSMVNTEAFF . few TRBJ1-1 TRBV19
TGTGCCAGCAGCCCCCGAACGCCGGGACAGCGGACCAATGAGCAGTTCTTC CASSPRTPGQRTNEQFF TRBD1 few TRBJ2-1 TRBV7-9
TGTGCCAGCAGCGTAGTGGCGAGAAGCACAGATACGCAGTATTTT CASSVVARSTDTQYF . . TRBJ2-3 TRBV9
TGCGCCAGCAGCTTGGAGCGGGTAGGAGACTACGAGCAGTACTTC CASSLERVGDYEQYF . few TRBJ2-7 TRBV5-1
TGTGCCAGCAGGACAACAGGGGGCCTGGAGACCCAGTACTTC CASRTTGGLETQYF TRBD1 few TRBJ2-5 TRBV12-3/TRBV12-4